This T cell receptor beta chain is from a study of beta chain features in type 1 diabetes. Whole-study findings and limits: Possible PCR preference for shorter templates applied equally to patients and controls. More deletions and fewer insertions at VDJ junctions were seen in type 1 diabetes patients.

Markers CD45RO/CCR7/CD25/CD127/CD95/CD27 served to sort CD4+ naive, central memory, regulatory and stem cell-like memory cells. All sorted populations exceeded 95% purity. cDNA synthesis used the whole RNA isolate, giving expressed TCRB sequences. Sequenced by immunoSEQ multiplex PCR; TCRdb stores in-frame clones only, minus some. Among some 150,000 clones listed, 8.5% to 12% were seen once. Germline CDR1 reads SGHTA; CDR2 reads FQGNSA. Trimming took off 3 bases at V and 1 base at J, with 10 bases between the two ends. This CDR3 region has 14 residues. Points on this clone: The antigen is not known. Other DNA variants within this sample encode the same CDR3.

The chain has TRBV7-2 and TRBJ2-7; the D gene is possibly TRBD2 (6 bases). The origin of this receptor is a man aged 18-30 years in good health. Source material: naive CD4+ T cells from blood. Written as DNA, the CDR3 is TGTGCCAGCAGCTTGGGGGGAGGATCCTACGAGCAGTACTTC. It specifies CASSLGGGSYEQYF.